These T cell receptor beta chains were read from a single sample in a study of T-cell memory formation after mild COVID-19. TCRdb reprocessed the 5' RACE reads with MiXCR, giving one entry per CDR3 protein. Seen here are a few hundred thousand distinct CDR3 sequences, 28% observed once, and the top ten hold approximately 12%. The sample was PBMCs or a T cell subset sorted from them (not recorded which). The origin of the receptors is an adult woman who had mild COVID-19 (a few samples of this study predate the infection). Cell type and time point are not known. The CDR3 runs from the conserved cysteine through the conserved F or W. Fields, in order: J gene, clone size, V gene, D gene, CDR3 DNA, CDR3 protein. The D gene is left open where the match is weak. The size entry is marked missing in some rows and otherwise reads once, few, many or a size class.

>TRBJ2-1|-|TRBV20-1|TRBD1
TGCAGTGCCGTTCGACAGGGCCCCAATGAGCAGTTCTTC
CSAVRQGPNEQFF
>TRBJ1-2|-|TRBV19|TRBD1
TGTGCCAGTAGTTTCGGACAGGGAGGTGGCTACACCTTC
CASSFGQGGGYTF
>TRBJ1-2|few|TRBV6-5|TRBD1
TGTGCCAGCAGCCCGGACAGGGGGCTTCCCTATGGCTACACCTTC
CASSPDRGLPYGYTF
>TRBJ2-7|-|TRBV9|TRBD2
TGTGCCAGCAGCGTAGGGTCTAGCGGGAAGAGCTCCTACGAGCAGTACTTC
CASSVGSSGKSSYEQYF
>TRBJ2-3|-|TRBV2|TRBD2
TGTGCCAGCAGTGAAAGTGGACTAGCGTCAGATACGCAGTATTTT
CASSESGLASDTQYF
>TRBJ2-3|few|TRBV5-1|-
TGCGCCAGCAGTCGAGGCTACAACACAGATACGCAGTATTTT
CASSRGYNTDTQYF
>TRBJ2-1|few|TRBV2|TRBD2
TGTGCCAGGGAGCAGATAGCGGGAGGGAATGAGCAGTTCTTC
CAREQIAGGNEQFF
>TRBJ2-5|-|TRBV3-1|-
TGTGCCAGCAGCCAAGTTTCCACGGCCCGTATAAGGGAGACCCAGTACTTC
CASSQVSTARIRETQYF
>TRBJ2-3|few|TRBV2|-
TGTGCCAGCAGCCCAAGACCCCGAGAGGTAGATACGCAGTATTTT
CASSPRPREVDTQYF
>TRBJ2-1|-|TRBV4-3|TRBD2
TGCGCCAGCAGCCAAGATTGGGCTAGCGGGAGTAGAAGGTACAATGAGCAGTTCTTC
CASSQDWASGSRRYNEQFF
>TRBJ2-7|few|TRBV12-3/TRBV12-4|-
TGTGCCAGCAGTTTATTAACCTACGAGCAGTACTTC
CASSLLTYEQYF
>TRBJ2-7|once|TRBV2|-
TGTGCCAGCAGAAAGACAGACGTCTACGAGCAGTACTTC
CASRKTDVYEQYF
>TRBJ2-5|once|TRBV18|-
TGTGCCAGCTCACCACTCGGTGGGGTACCCCAAGAGACCCAGTACTTC
CASSPLGGVPQETQYF
>TRBJ2-5|few|TRBV7-6|TRBD2
TGTGCCAGCAGCTTACGTGCGGGAGGGAGGGAGACCCAGTACTTC
CASSLRAGGRETQYF